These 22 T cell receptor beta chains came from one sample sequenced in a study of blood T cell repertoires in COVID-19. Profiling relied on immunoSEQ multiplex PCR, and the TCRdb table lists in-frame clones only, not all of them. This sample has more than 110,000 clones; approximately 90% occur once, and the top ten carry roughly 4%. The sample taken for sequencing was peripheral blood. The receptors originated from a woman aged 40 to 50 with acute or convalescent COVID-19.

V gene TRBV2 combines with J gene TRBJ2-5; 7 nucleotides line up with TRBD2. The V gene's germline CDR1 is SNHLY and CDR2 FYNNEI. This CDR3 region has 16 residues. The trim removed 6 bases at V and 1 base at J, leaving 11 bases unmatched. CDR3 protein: CASSFLRSGVQETQYF. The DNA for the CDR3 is TGTGCCAGCAGCTTTCTCCGAAGCGGGGTCCAAGAGACCCAGTACTTC.

As DNA, the CDR3 is TGTGCCAGCAGTCCTGCCTTTGATACGAGGACCTTC. Its protein is CASSPAFDTRTF. The V call is TRBV12-3 or TRBV12-4, the J call TRBJ1-2, with D unresolved. The CDR3 covers 12 residues. V gave up 5 bases and J gave up 14 bases, with 18 bases separating them.

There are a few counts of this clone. Here the CDR3 reads CASSFRDSSEQYF. DNA for the CDR3: TGCGCCAGCAGCTTCCGGGACTCGAGCGAGCAGTACTTC. The chain is built from TRBV5-1 and TRBJ2-7; D may be TRBD2 (6 bases). The V and J ends lost 2 bases and 6 bases respectively, with 12 bases between them. This CDR3 is built from 13 residues. Germline assignment: CDR1 SGHRS and CDR2 YFSETQ.

The CDR3 bases are TGCAGTGCTAGTCTTTCGGGGGGTGAAAAACTGTTTTTT. Residues: CSASLSGGEKLFF. The V gene is TRBV20-1, the J gene TRBJ1-4; a possible D gene is TRBD1 (5 bases). The CDR3 is 13 amino acids. Trimming pared 3 bases from V and 7 bases from J, leaving 12 bases between. Germline V gene data show CDR1 as DFQATT and CDR2 as SNEGSKA (reference sequence).

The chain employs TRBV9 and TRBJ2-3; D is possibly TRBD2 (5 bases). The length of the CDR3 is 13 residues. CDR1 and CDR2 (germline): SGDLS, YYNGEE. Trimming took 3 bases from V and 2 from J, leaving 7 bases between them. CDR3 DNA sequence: TGTGCCAGCAGCGCCGACTACACAGATACGCAGTATTTT. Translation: CASSADYTDTQYF. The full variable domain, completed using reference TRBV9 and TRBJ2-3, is DSGVTQTPKHLITATGQRVTLRCSPRSGDLSVYWYQQSLDQGLQFLIQYYNGEERAKGNILERFSAQQFPDLHSELNLSSLELGDSALYFCASSADYTDTQYFGPGTRLTVL.

CDR3 region: CASSLAGFRGPHQPQHF. In DNA, the CDR3 is TGTGCCAGCAGTTTAGCGGGGTTCAGGGGGCCTCATCAGCCCCAGCATTTT. This chain joins TRBV28 and TRBJ1-5; 8 bases are shared with TRBD1. V lost 2 bases and J lost 5; bases outside the gene matches: 11. From germline, CDR1 is MDHEN and CDR2 SYDVKM. There are 17 residues in the CDR3.

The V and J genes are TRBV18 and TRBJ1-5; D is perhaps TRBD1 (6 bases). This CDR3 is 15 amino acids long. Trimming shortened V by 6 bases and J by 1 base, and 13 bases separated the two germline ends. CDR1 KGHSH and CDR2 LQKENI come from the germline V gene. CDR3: CASSQGGGSNQPQHF. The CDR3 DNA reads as TGTGCCAGCTCTCAGGGAGGGGGGAGCAATCAGCCCCAGCATTTT.

The CDR3 is CASSLGHILYTDTQYF. In DNA, the CDR3 is TGCGCCAGCAGTCTCGGACACATATTATACACAGATACGCAGTATTTT. The gene calls are TRBV5-1 and TRBJ2-3; tentatively, D is TRBD1 (5 bases). Germline V gene data show CDR1 as SGHRS and CDR2 as YFSETQ. The CDR3 is 16 amino acids. V shed 5 bases and J shed 2 bases, with 18 bases lying between them.

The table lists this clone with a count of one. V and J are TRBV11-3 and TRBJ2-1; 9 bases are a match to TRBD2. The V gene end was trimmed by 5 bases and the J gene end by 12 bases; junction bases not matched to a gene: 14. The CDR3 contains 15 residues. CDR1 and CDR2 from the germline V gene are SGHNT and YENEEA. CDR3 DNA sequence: TGTGCCAGCAGCCACGGTGCTAGCGGGGCCAAGGGGCAGTTCTTC. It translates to CASSHGASGAKGQFF.

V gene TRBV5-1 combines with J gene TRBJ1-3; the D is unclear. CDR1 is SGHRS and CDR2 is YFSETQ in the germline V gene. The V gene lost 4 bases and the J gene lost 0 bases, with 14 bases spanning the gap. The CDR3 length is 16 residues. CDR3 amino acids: CASSISVGLSGNTIYF. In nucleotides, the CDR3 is TGCGCCAGCAGCATCTCGGTCGGACTCTCTGGAAACACCATATATTTT.

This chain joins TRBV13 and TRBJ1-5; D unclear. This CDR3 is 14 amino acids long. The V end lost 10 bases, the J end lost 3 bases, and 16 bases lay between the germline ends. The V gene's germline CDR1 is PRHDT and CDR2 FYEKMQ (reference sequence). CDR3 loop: CAKRSGRINQPQHF. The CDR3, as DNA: TGTGCCAAGAGATCGGGAAGAATCAATCAGCCCCAGCATTTT.

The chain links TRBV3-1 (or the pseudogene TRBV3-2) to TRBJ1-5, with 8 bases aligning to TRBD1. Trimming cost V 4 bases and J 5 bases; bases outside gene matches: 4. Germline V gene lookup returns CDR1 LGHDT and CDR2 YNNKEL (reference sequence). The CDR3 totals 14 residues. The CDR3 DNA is TGTGCCAGCAGCCCCGGACAGGGAGATCAGCCCCAGCATTTT. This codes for CASSPGQGDQPQHF.

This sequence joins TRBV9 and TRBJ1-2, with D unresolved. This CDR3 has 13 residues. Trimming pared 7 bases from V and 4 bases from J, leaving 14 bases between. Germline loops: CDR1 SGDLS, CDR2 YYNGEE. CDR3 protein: CASRAEPTYGYTF. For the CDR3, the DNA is TGTGCCAGCCGCGCGGAGCCGACCTATGGCTACACCTTC.

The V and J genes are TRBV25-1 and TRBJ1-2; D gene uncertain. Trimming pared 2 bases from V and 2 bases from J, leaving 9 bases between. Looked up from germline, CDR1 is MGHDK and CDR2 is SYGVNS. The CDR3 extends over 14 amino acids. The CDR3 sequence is CASSEIGENYGYTF. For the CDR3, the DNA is TGTGCCAGCAGTGAAATTGGTGAGAACTATGGCTACACCTTC.

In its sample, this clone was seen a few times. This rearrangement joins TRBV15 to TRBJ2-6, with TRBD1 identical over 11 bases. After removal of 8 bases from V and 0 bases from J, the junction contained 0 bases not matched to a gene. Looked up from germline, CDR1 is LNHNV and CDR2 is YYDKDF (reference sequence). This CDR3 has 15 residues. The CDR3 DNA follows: TGTGCCACCGGGACAGGGGGCTCTGGGGCCAACGTCCTGACTTTC. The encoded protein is CATGTGGSGANVLTF.

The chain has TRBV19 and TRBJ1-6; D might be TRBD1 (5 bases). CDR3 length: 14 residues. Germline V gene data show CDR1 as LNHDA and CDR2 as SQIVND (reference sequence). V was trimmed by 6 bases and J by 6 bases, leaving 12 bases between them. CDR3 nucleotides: TGTGCCAGTAGCCGGACATCTTTTAATTCACCCCTCCACTTT. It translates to CASSRTSFNSPLHF.

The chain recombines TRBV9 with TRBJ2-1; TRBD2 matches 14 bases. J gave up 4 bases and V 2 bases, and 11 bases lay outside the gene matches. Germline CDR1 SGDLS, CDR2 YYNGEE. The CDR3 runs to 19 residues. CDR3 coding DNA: TGTGCCAGCAGCGTGGAGACTAGCGGGAGGGTAGGGGTATACAATGAGCAGTTCTTC. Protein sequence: CASSVETSGRVGVYNEQFF.

DNA for the CDR3: TGTGCCAGCAGTTTCACTAGCGGAAGGTACAATGAGCAGTTCTTC. Its translation is CASSFTSGRYNEQFF. The chain employs TRBV6-5 and TRBJ2-1; 8 nucleotides line up with TRBD2. Unmatched junction bases numbered 6, after V lost 4 bases and J lost 4 bases. The length of the CDR3 is 15 residues. From germline, CDR1 is MNHEY and CDR2 SVGAGI.

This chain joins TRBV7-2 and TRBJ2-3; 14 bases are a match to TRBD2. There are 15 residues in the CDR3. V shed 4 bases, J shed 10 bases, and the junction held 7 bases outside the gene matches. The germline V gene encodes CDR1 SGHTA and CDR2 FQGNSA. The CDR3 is CASSSGLAGEVAQYF. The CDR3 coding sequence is TGTGCCAGCAGCTCGGGACTAGCGGGAGAGGTTGCGCAGTATTTT.

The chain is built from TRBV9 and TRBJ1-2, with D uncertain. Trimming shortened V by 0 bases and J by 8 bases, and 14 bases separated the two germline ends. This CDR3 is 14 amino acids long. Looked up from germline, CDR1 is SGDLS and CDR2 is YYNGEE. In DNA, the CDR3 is TGTGCCAGCAGCGTAGGAGATACCGCGGGGGGCTACACCTTC. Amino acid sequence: CASSVGDTAGGYTF.

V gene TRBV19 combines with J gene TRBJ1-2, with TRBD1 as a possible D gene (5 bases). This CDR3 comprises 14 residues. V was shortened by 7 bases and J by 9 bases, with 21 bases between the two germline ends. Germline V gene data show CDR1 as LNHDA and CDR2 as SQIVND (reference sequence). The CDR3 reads CASNPGGGVRSYTF. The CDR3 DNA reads TGTGCCAGTAATCCCGGGGGGGGAGTACGGAGCTACACCTTC.

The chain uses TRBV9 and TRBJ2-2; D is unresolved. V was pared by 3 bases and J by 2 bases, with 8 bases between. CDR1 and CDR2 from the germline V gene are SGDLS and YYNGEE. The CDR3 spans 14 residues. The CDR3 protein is CASSATSNTGELFF. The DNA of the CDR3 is TGTGCCAGCAGCGCTACTTCTAACACCGGGGAGCTGTTTTTT.